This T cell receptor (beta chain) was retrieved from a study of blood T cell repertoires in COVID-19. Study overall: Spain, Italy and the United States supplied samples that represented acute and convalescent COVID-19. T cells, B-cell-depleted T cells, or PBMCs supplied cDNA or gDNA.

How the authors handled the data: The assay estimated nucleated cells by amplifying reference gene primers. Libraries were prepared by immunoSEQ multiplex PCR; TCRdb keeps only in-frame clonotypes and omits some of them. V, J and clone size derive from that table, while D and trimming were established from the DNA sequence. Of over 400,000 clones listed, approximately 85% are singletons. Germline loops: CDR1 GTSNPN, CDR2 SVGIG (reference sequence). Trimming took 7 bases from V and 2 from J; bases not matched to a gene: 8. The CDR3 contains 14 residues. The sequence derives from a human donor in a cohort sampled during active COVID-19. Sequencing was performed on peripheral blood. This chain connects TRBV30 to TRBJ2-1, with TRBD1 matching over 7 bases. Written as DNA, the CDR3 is TGTGCCTCGAACAGGGGATCTACCTACAATGAGCAGTTCTTC. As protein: CASNRGSTYNEQFF.